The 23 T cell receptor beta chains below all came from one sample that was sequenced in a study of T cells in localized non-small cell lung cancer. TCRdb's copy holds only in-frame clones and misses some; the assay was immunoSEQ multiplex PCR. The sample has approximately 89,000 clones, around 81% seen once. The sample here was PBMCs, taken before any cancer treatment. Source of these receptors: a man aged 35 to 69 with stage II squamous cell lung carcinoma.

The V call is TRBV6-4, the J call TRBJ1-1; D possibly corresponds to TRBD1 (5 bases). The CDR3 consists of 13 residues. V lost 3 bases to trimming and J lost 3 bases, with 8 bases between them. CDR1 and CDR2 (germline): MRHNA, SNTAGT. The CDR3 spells CASSEGRDTEAFF. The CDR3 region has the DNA TGTGCCAGCAGTGAAGGCAGGGACACTGAAGCTTTCTTT.

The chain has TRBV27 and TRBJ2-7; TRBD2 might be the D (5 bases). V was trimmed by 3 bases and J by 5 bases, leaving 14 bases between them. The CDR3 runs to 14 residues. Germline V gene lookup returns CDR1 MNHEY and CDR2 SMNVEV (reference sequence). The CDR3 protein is CASSFGIKGNEQYF. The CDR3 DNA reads TGTGCCAGCAGTTTCGGGATCAAGGGCAACGAGCAGTACTTC.

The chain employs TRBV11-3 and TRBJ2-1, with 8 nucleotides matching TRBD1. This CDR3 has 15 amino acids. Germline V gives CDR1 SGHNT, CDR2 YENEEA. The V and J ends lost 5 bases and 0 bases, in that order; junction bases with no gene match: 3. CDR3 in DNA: TGTGCCAGCAGCCCCGGACAGGGCTCCTACAATGAGCAGTTCTTC. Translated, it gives CASSPGQGSYNEQFF.

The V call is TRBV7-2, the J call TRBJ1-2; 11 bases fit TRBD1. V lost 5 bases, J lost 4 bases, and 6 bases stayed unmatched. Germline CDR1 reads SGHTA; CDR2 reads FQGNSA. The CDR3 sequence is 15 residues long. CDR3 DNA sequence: TGTGCCAGCAGCAGGGACAGGGGGATAGGCTATGGCTACACCTTC. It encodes CASSRDRGIGYGYTF.

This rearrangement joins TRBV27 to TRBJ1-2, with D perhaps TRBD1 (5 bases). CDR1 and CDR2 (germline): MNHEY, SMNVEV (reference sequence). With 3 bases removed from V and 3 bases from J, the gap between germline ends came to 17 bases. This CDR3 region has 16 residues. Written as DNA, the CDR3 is TGTGCCAGCAGTTTCGTCCGCGGGAAAGGGGACTATGGCTACACCTTC. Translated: CASSFVRGKGDYGYTF.

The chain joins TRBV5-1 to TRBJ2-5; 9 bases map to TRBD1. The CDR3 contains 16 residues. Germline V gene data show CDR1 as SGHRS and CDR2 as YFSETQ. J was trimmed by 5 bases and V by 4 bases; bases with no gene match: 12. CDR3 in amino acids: CASSKGQGRVDETQYF. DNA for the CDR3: TGCGCCAGCAGCAAGGGACAGGGAAGGGTTGACGAGACCCAGTACTTC. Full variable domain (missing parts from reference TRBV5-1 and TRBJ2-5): KAGVTQTPRYLIKTRGQQVTLSCSPISGHRSVSWYQQTPGQGLQFLFEYFSETQRNKGNFPGRFSGRQFSNSRSEMNVSTLELGDSALYLCASSKGQGRVDETQYFGPGTRLLVL.

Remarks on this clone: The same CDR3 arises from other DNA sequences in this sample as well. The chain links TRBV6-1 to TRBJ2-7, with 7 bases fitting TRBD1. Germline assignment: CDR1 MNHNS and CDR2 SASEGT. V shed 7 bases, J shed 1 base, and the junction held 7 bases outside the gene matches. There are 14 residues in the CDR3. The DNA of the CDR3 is TGTGCCAGCACCTTGACAGGGAGTTCCTACGAGCAGTACTTC. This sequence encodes CASTLTGSSYEQYF.

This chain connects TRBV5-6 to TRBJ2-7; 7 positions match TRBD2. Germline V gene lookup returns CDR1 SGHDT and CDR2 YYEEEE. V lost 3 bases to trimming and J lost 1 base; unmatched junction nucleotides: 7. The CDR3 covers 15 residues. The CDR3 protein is CASSSRLAPSYEQYF. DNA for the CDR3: TGTGCCAGCAGCTCTCGACTAGCCCCATCCTACGAGCAGTACTTC.

The CDR3 reads CASVSDYYGYTF. Here the CDR3 DNA reads TGTGCCAGCGTGTCAGACTACTATGGCTACACCTTC. The chain has TRBV2 and TRBJ1-2; D call uncertain. Trimming took off 8 bases at V and 3 bases at J, with 10 bases between the two ends. Per the germline V gene, CDR1 is SNHLY and CDR2 is FYNNEI. There are 12 residues in the CDR3. Based on the CDR3 plus reference TRBV2 and TRBJ1-2, the full variable domain is EPEVTQTPSHQVTQMGQEVILRCVPISNHLYFYWYRQILGQKVEFLVSFYNNEISEKSEIFDDQFSVERPDGSNFTLKIRSTKLEDSAMYFCASVSDYYGYTFGSGTRLTVV.

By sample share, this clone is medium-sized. The DNA of the CDR3 is TGTGCCAGTCGGACAGGAAGGGCGAACACCATATATTTT. Its translation is CASRTGRANTIYF. The gene calls are TRBV19 and TRBJ1-3, with 7 bases aligning to TRBD1. Unmatched junction bases numbered 8, after V lost 8 bases and J lost 7 bases. The CDR3 sequence is 13 residues long. The germline V gene has CDR1 LNHDA and CDR2 SQIVND (reference sequence). The complete variable domain, with remaining parts taken from reference TRBV19 and TRBJ1-3, reads DGGITQSPKYLFRKEGQNVTLSCEQNLNHDAMYWYRQDPGQGLRLIYYSQIVNDFQKGDIAEGYSVSREKKESFPLTVTSAQKNPTAFYLCASRTGRANTIYFGEGSWLTVV.

DNA for the CDR3: TGTGCCAGTAGTTTCGGGACCCGGGGTGAAAAACTGTTTTTT. Encoded protein: CASSFGTRGEKLFF. This rearrangement joins TRBV19 to TRBJ1-4; perhaps TRBD1 as D (5 bases). CDR3 length equals 14 residues. Trimming pared 5 bases from V and 7 bases from J, leaving 14 bases between. Germline CDR1 LNHDA, CDR2 SQIVND (reference sequence). The full variable domain, completed using reference TRBV19 and TRBJ1-4, is DGGITQSPKYLFRKEGQNVTLSCEQNLNHDAMYWYRQDPGQGLRLIYYSQIVNDFQKGDIAEGYSVSREKKESFPLTVTSAQKNPTAFYLCASSFGTRGEKLFFGSGTQLSVL.

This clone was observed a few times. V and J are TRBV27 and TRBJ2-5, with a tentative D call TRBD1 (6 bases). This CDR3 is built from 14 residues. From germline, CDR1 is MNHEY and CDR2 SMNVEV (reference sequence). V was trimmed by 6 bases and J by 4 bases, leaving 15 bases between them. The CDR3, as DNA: TGTGCCAGCAGACCAGGGACAATAGGAGAGACCCAGTACTTC. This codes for CASRPGTIGETQYF.

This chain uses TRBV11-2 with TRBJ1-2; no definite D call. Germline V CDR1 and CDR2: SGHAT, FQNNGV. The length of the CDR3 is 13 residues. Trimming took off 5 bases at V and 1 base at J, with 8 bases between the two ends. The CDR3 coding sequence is TGTGCCAGCAGCCGTGGGTTTAACTATGGCTACACCTTC. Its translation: CASSRGFNYGYTF.

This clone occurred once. DNA of the CDR3: TGTGCCAGCAGCCCCGGTTCAGGGAAAAATTCACCCCTCCACTTT. It yields the protein CASSPGSGKNSPLHF. This chain connects TRBV9 to TRBJ1-6; the D gene is possibly TRBD1 (5 bases). The V gene lost 4 bases and the J gene lost 7 bases, with 15 bases spanning the gap. From germline, CDR1 is SGDLS and CDR2 YYNGEE. This CDR3 region has 15 residues.

CDR3 DNA: TGTGCCAGCAGCCGGGACACGTCCAATGAGCAGTACTTC. Amino acid sequence: CASSRDTSNEQYF. The V and J genes are TRBV5-4 and TRBJ2-7, with D possibly matching TRBD1 (6 bases). V was pared by 4 bases and J by 7 bases, with 15 bases between. The length of the CDR3 is 13 residues. CDR1 is SGHNT and CDR2 is YYREEE in the germline V gene (reference sequence).

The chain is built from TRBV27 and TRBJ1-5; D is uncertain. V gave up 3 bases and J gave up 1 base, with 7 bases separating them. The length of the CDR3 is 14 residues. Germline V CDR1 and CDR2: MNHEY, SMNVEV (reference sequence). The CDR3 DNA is TGTGCCAGCAGTTTTGCGGACAGCAATCAGCCCCAGCATTTT. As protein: CASSFADSNQPQHF.

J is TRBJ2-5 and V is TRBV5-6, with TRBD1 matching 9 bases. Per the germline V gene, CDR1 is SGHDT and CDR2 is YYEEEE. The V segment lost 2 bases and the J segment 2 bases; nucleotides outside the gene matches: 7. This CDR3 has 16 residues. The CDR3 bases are TGTGCCAGCAGCTTCAAACCCGGACAGGGGCAAGAGACCCAGTACTTC. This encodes CASSFKPGQGQETQYF.

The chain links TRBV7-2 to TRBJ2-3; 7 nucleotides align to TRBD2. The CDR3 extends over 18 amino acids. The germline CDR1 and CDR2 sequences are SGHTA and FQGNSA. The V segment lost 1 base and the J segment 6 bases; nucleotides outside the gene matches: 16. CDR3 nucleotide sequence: TGTGCCAGCAGCTTAGAAGTGGCGGGAGCCCCGGGTGAGGATACGCAGTATTTT. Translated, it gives CASSLEVAGAPGEDTQYF.

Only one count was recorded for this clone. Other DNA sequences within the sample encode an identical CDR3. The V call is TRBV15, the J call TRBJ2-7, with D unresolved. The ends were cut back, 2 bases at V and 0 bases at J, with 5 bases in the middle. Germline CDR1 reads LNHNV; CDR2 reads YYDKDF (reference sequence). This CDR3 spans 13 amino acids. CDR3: CATSRSSSYEQYF. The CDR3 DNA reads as TGTGCCACCAGCAGATCCAGCTCCTACGAGCAGTACTTC.

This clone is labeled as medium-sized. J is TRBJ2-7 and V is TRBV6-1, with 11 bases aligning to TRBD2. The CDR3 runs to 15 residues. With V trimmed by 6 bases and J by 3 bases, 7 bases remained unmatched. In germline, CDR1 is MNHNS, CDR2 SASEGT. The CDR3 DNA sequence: TGTGCCAGCAGACCCGGGACTAGCGGCAACTACGAGCAGTACTTC. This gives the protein CASRPGTSGNYEQYF.

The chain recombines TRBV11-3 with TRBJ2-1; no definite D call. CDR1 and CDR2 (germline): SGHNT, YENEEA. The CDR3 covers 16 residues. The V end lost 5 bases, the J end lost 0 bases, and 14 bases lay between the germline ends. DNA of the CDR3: TGTGCCAGCAGCCGAGACGTACCGGCCTCCTACAATGAGCAGTTCTTC. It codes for CASSRDVPASYNEQFF.

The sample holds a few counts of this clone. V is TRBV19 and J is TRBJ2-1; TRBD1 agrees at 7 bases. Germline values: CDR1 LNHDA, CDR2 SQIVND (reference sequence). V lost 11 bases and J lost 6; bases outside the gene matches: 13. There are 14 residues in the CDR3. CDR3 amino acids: CASHDKQGSNEQFF. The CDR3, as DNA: TGTGCCTCCCACGATAAACAGGGGAGCAATGAGCAGTTCTTC.

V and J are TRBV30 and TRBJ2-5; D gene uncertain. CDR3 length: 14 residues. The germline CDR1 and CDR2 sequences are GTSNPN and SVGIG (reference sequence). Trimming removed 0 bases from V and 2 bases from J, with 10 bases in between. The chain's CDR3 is CAWSVKQPQETQYF. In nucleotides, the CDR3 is TGTGCCTGGAGTGTGAAACAGCCTCAAGAGACCCAGTACTTC.